Presented here are 14 T cell receptor beta chains from one specimen sequenced in a study of T cell responses to AZD1222 COVID-19 vaccine. Profiling relied on immunoSEQ multiplex PCR, and the TCRdb table lists in-frame clones only, not all of them. Of around 100,000 clones listed, roughly nine tenths are singletons. This specimen consisted of peripheral blood, obtained on day 0 of AZD1222 vaccination. The receptors derive from an adult in good health.

V is TRBV30 and J is TRBJ1-2; no reliable D call. V lost 2 bases, J lost 4 bases, and 8 bases lay in between. Germline V gene data show CDR1 as GTSNPN and CDR2 as SVGIG (reference sequence). The CDR3 runs to 12 residues. This CDR3 reads CAWSLPRYGYTF. In nucleotides, the CDR3 is TGTGCCTGGAGTCTGCCCCGCTATGGCTACACCTTC.

The V and J genes are TRBV5-6 and TRBJ2-1; 9 nucleotides align to TRBD2. With V trimmed by 0 bases and J by 8 bases, 15 bases remained unmatched. In germline, CDR1 is SGHDT, CDR2 YYEEEE. The CDR3 extends over 18 amino acids. In DNA form, the CDR3 reads TGTGCCAGCAGCTTGGCGGGACTAGCTACGCGACAACTCCATGAGCAGTTCTTC. It encodes CASSLAGLATRQLHEQFF.

CDR3 in amino acids: CASSEHPGGSEGYTF. In DNA form, the CDR3 reads TGTGCCAGCTCAGAACATCCAGGGGGCTCGGAAGGCTACACCTTC. The chain links TRBV18 to TRBJ1-2; 8 bases line up with TRBD1. The CDR3 is 15 residues long. Looked up from germline, CDR1 is KGHSH and CDR2 is LQKENI. V dropped 5 bases and J dropped 8; count of bases not matched to a gene: 13.

The V gene is TRBV2, the J gene TRBJ2-1; no clear D. With 6 bases removed from V and 0 bases from J, the gap between germline ends came to 12 bases. The CDR3 runs to 15 residues. Germline V CDR1 and CDR2: SNHLY, FYNNEI. CDR3 residues: CASRETRSSYNEQFF. The CDR3 DNA follows: TGTGCCAGCAGAGAAACGCGGAGCTCCTACAATGAGCAGTTCTTC.

The chain has TRBV7-3 and TRBJ2-5; 16 bases match TRBD2. Unmatched junction bases numbered 5, after V lost 3 bases and J lost 4 bases. Germline values: CDR1 SGHTA, CDR2 FQGTGA. The CDR3 length is 17 residues. CDR3 nucleotides: TGTGCCAGCAGCTTGGGACTAGCGGGAGGGACGATAGAGACCCAGTACTTC. Its protein product is CASSLGLAGGTIETQYF.

This clone is a singleton in its sample. The chain uses TRBV7-7 and TRBJ2-1, with D maybe TRBD2 (6 bases). Germline lookup yields CDR1 SSHAT and CDR2 FNYEAQ (reference sequence). Trimming took 1 base from V and 4 from J, leaving 8 bases between them. The CDR3 is made up of 14 amino acids. The CDR3 DNA is TGTGCCAGCAGCTTAGGGGGGGTTTACAATGAGCAGTTCTTC. Protein sequence: CASSLGGVYNEQFF.

The chain is built from TRBV19 and TRBJ2-5; no definite D call. V lost 8 bases to trimming and J lost 8 bases, with 18 bases between them. The CDR3 is made up of 13 amino acids. Germline CDR1 LNHDA, CDR2 SQIVND (reference sequence). CDR3 loop: CASSDGQVFTQYF. The CDR3, as DNA: TGTGCCAGTTCGGACGGCCAAGTTTTCACCCAGTACTTC.

V usage is TRBV7-2 and J usage is TRBJ2-3, with D hard to call. Germline assignment: CDR1 SGHTA and CDR2 FQGNSA. This CDR3 has 12 amino acids. V dropped 5 bases and J dropped 5 bases, with 8 bases sitting between them. The CDR3 reads CASSLHRDTQYF. The CDR3 coding sequence is TGTGCCAGCAGCCTCCACAGAGATACGCAGTATTTT. The complete variable domain, with remaining parts taken from reference TRBV7-2 and TRBJ2-3, reads GAGVSQSPSNKVTEKGKDVELRCDPISGHTALYWYRQSLGQGLEFLIYFQGNSAPDKSGLPSDRFSAERTGGSVSTLTIQRTQQEDSAVYLCASSLHRDTQYFGPGTRLTVL.

This chain links TRBV18 with TRBJ1-4; perhaps TRBD1 as D (5 bases). The V gene lost 2 bases and the J gene lost 8 bases, with 6 bases spanning the gap. The length of the CDR3 is 12 residues. Germline V gives CDR1 KGHSH, CDR2 LQKENI. The chain's CDR3 is CASSPGDEKLFF. The CDR3 nucleotides are TGTGCCAGCTCACCAGGGGACGAAAAACTGTTTTTT.

V usage is TRBV6-2 or TRBV6-3 and J usage is TRBJ1-2, with 8 bases aligning to TRBD1. V lost 1 base and J lost 4; bases outside the gene matches: 5. This CDR3 spans 15 amino acids. Per germline, CDR1 MNHEY and CDR2 SVGEGT. Written as DNA, the CDR3 is TGTGCCAGCAGTTACTTGACAGGGGTCTTCTATGGCTACACCTTC. This sequence encodes CASSYLTGVFYGYTF.

The chain uses TRBV7-2 and TRBJ1-4; 8 nucleotides align to TRBD1. This CDR3 has 13 amino acids. The germline gives CDR1 SGHTA, CDR2 FQGNSA. Trimming cost V 4 bases and J 7 bases; bases outside gene matches: 2. This CDR3 reads CASSSGQVEKLFF. In nucleotides, the CDR3 is TGTGCCAGCAGCTCGGGACAGGTTGAAAAACTGTTTTTT.

The V gene is TRBV11-2, the J gene TRBJ2-1; 10 nucleotides agree with TRBD2. The CDR3 consists of 16 residues. In germline, CDR1 is SGHAT, CDR2 FQNNGV. V gave up 3 bases and J gave up 6 bases; unmatched junction bases: 8. The CDR3: CASSFPLLAGVNEQFF. CDR3 bases: TGTGCCAGCAGCTTCCCCCTCCTAGCGGGAGTCAATGAGCAGTTCTTC.

The rearrangement uses TRBV5-4 and TRBJ2-7; a possible D gene is TRBD1 (5 bases). The V gene lost 6 bases and the J gene lost 1 base, with 17 bases spanning the gap. The CDR3 is 15 residues long. Germline lookup yields CDR1 SGHNT and CDR2 YYREEE (reference sequence). CDR3 coding DNA: TGTGCCAGCATGTCATGGGGCGCCCCTTCCTACGAGCAGTACTTC. Its protein product is CASMSWGAPSYEQYF.

This clone occurred a few times. The rearrangement uses TRBV14 and TRBJ2-5; D unresolved. Per the germline V gene, CDR1 is SGHDN and CDR2 is FVKESK. This CDR3 spans 13 amino acids. Trimming shortened V by 3 bases and J by 5 bases, and 10 bases separated the two germline ends. CDR3 amino acids: CASSHEFVETQYF. The CDR3 nucleotides are TGTGCCAGCAGCCACGAATTTGTGGAGACCCAGTACTTC.